A single sample is the source of the 27 T cell receptor beta chains below, sequenced in a study of T cells after yellow fever vaccination. Using its own MiXCR run on the 5' RACE reads, TCRdb lists one record per CDR3 protein. Among about 310,000 distinct CDR3 sequences listed, roughly 3.5% were seen once. Material: PBMCs, obtained on the day of the yellow fever booster vaccination. The receptors were gathered from a man between 18 and 29 years old who received the YFV17D yellow fever vaccine.

This clonotype was seen more than once but under ten times. The chain links TRBV5-1 to TRBJ2-7; D is perhaps TRBD1 or TRBD2 (6 bases each). Germline V gives CDR1 SGHRS, CDR2 YFSETQ. Between the trimmed V and J ends, which lost 4 bases and 6 bases, there was a span of 23 bases. The CDR3 contains 16 residues. The DNA for the CDR3 is TGCGCCAGCAGCCCCCAGCCCCAGGGGATGGGAGGCGAGCAGTACTTC. Residues: CASSPQPQGMGGEQYF.

This clonotype was found many times. J is TRBJ2-5 and V is TRBV28, with D unclear. This CDR3 has 10 amino acids. Germline V gene lookup returns CDR1 MDHEN and CDR2 SYDVKM. With 7 bases removed from V and 5 bases from J, the gap between germline ends came to 5 bases. CDR3 sequence reads: CASMRETQYF. In DNA, the CDR3 is TGTGCCAGCATGCGGGAGACCCAGTACTTC.

This clonotype was counted ten times or more. The J gene is TRBJ2-1, the V gene TRBV7-2; D gene uncertain. The CDR3 totals 13 residues. V was shortened by 2 bases and J by 6 bases, with 8 bases between the two germline ends. The germline gives CDR1 SGHTA, CDR2 FQGNSA. CDR3 loop: CASSLPVANEQFF. CDR3 bases: TGTGCCAGCAGCTTACCTGTGGCCAATGAGCAGTTCTTC.

This rearrangement joins TRBV7-6 to TRBJ2-7; 7 bases align to TRBD1. The germline V gene encodes CDR1 SGHVS and CDR2 FNYEAQ. J gave up 6 bases and V 1 base, and 9 bases lay outside the gene matches. The CDR3 covers 15 residues. CDR3 DNA: TGTGCCAGCAGCTTAGATGCGACAGGGAATAGCGAGCAGTACTTC. Its protein product is CASSLDATGNSEQYF. Variable domain in full (rest from reference TRBV7-6 and TRBJ2-7): GAGVSQSPRYKVTKRGQDVALRCDPISGHVSLYWYRQALGQGPEFLTYFNYEAQQDKSGLPNDRFSAERPEGSISTLTIQRTEQRDSAMYRCASSLDATGNSEQYFGPGTRLTVT.

This clonotype appeared many times. The chain combines TRBV7-3 with TRBJ2-1, with 9 bases that match TRBD2. CDR1 is SGHTA and CDR2 is FQGTGA in the germline V gene. The CDR3 spans 15 residues. Germline trimming cut 2 bases from V and 7 bases from J; bases unmatched to any gene: 6. The CDR3 reads CASSLAGGAQNEQFF. The CDR3 region has the DNA TGTGCCAGCAGCTTAGCGGGGGGGGCCCAAAATGAGCAGTTCTTC.

The chain uses TRBV9 and TRBJ1-1; D not certain. Germline CDR1 SGDLS, CDR2 YYNGEE. Trimming cost V 3 bases and J 1 base, with 10 bases left between them. The CDR3 length is 14 residues. CDR3 amino acids: CASSALSGNTEAFF. The CDR3 DNA follows: TGTGCCAGCAGCGCCCTATCAGGGAACACTGAAGCTTTCTTT.

This clonotype was counted a few times. The chain links TRBV18 to TRBJ1-4; D uncertain. V was clipped by 0 bases and J by 0 bases, with 2 bases between them. CDR1 KGHSH and CDR2 LQKENI come from the germline V gene. The CDR3 runs to 14 residues. CDR3 amino acids: CASSPPATNEKLFF. CDR3 nucleotide sequence: TGTGCCAGCTCACCACCAGCAACTAATGAAAAACTGTTTTTT.

This clonotype was seen more than once but under ten times. The chain employs TRBV6-2 or TRBV6-3 and TRBJ2-2; D may be TRBD2 (7 bases). Germline V gene data show CDR1 as MNHEY and CDR2 as SVGEGT. The V end lost 6 bases, the J end lost 4 bases, and 18 bases lay between the germline ends. The CDR3 sequence is 16 residues long. CDR3 residues: CASSRGGAMSTGELFF. In nucleotides, the CDR3 is TGTGCCAGCAGCAGAGGGGGGGCTATGAGCACCGGGGAGCTGTTTTTT.

This clonotype was counted many times. The chain employs TRBV9 and TRBJ2-1; a possible D gene is TRBD2 (6 bases). The CDR3 runs to 14 residues. V was trimmed by 4 bases and J by 9 bases, leaving 17 bases between them. CDR1 and CDR2 (germline): SGDLS, YYNGEE. The CDR3 loop reads CASSPRGLLTEQFF. CDR3 bases: TGTGCCAGCAGCCCGAGGGGACTCCTTACTGAGCAGTTCTTC.

This clonotype was picked up a small number of times. The chain uses TRBV5-1 and TRBJ1-2; a possible D gene is TRBD1 (5 bases). Germline lookup yields CDR1 SGHRS and CDR2 YFSETQ. Trimming took off 3 bases at V and 8 bases at J, with 20 bases between the two ends. The CDR3 has 15 amino acids. The CDR3: CASSSTSGPAWGYTF. The CDR3 nucleotides are TGCGCCAGCAGCTCGACCTCGGGACCAGCCTGGGGCTACACCTTC. Full variable domain (rest looked up from reference TRBV5-1 and TRBJ1-2): KAGVTQTPRYLIKTRGQQVTLSCSPISGHRSVSWYQQTPGQGLQFLFEYFSETQRNKGNFPGRFSGRQFSNSRSEMNVSTLELGDSALYLCASSSTSGPAWGYTFGSGTRLTVV.

This clonotype was observed at least ten times. This chain links TRBV3-1 with TRBJ2-1; 8 nucleotides agree with TRBD2. CDR1 is LGHDT and CDR2 is YNNKEL in the germline V gene (reference sequence). This CDR3 has 17 amino acids. Trimming removed 0 bases from V and 2 bases from J; junction bases left unmatched: 6. Here the CDR3 DNA reads TGTGCCAGCAGCCAAGATTGGAGAGCGGGGGCCTACAATGAGCAGTTCTTC. Amino acid sequence: CASSQDWRAGAYNEQFF.

V gene TRBV6-5 combines with J gene TRBJ1-5; D possibly corresponds to TRBD1 (6 bases). Trimming removed 6 bases at V and 2 bases at J, with 8 bases between. The CDR3 length is 13 residues. CDR1 and CDR2 from the germline V gene are MNHEY and SVGAGI. The CDR3, as DNA: TGTGCCAGCAGGGGGGCGGGCAATCAGCCCCAGCATTTT. This codes for CASRGAGNQPQHF.

This clonotype was counted at least ten times. This rearrangement joins TRBV7-8 to TRBJ1-4; possibly TRBD1 for D (5 bases). Deletions cut 0 bases from V and 7 bases from J, with 15 bases between. The germline CDR1 and CDR2 sequences are SGHVS and FQNEAQ. This CDR3 is built from 16 residues. CDR3 protein: CASSLARRGGGEKLFF. CDR3 sequence (DNA): TGTGCCAGCAGCTTAGCGCGGAGGGGAGGAGGTGAAAAACTGTTTTTT.

This clonotype was detected many times. The V and J genes are TRBV7-9 and TRBJ2-1; D is unclear. The CDR3 is 13 residues long. V lost 1 base and J lost 9, with 10 bases in between. The germline CDR1 and CDR2 sequences are SEHNR and FQNEAQ (reference sequence). CDR3 loop: CASSLVSGGEQFF. The DNA for the CDR3 is TGTGCCAGCAGCTTAGTATCGGGTGGTGAGCAGTTCTTC. The whole variable domain, remainder taken from reference TRBV7-9 and TRBJ2-1, is DTGVSQNPRHKITKRGQNVTFRCDPISEHNRLYWYRQTLGQGPEFLTYFQNEAQLEKSRLLSDRFSAERPKGSFSTLEIQRTEQGDSAMYLCASSLVSGGEQFFGPGTRLTVL.

This clonotype has more than one count but fewer than ten. V is TRBV12-3 or TRBV12-4 and J is TRBJ2-6; D uncertain. The V end was cut by 3 bases, the J end by 2 bases, with 8 bases between. The length of the CDR3 is 15 residues. Here the CDR3 reads CASSFRPPGANVLTF. In DNA form, the CDR3 reads TGTGCCAGCAGTTTCCGGCCCCCTGGGGCCAACGTCCTGACTTTC.

CDR3 loop: CASSETGAEAFF. In nucleotides, the CDR3 is TGTGCCAGCAGTGAAACGGGGGCTGAAGCTTTCTTT. The chain couples TRBV25-1 to TRBJ1-1; tentative D call: TRBD1 (5 bases). V was cut by 2 bases and J by 6 bases, with 7 bases left in between. Germline CDR1 is MGHDK and CDR2 is SYGVNS. The CDR3 consists of 12 residues.

This clonotype was picked up many times. The DNA for the CDR3 is TGTGCCAGCAGCACGGTACAGGGGGCGGTCGGGGAGCTGTTTTTT. Amino acid sequence: CASSTVQGAVGELFF. This chain joins TRBV11-2 and TRBJ2-2; 9 bases are shared with TRBD1. This CDR3 has 15 residues. CDR1 and CDR2 (germline): SGHAT, FQNNGV. Trimming removed 5 bases from V and 7 bases from J; junction bases left unmatched: 8.

In its sample, this clonotype was seen many times. V gene TRBV6-6 combines with J gene TRBJ2-7; maybe TRBD1 (5 bases). CDR3 length: 13 amino acids. The V end lost 5 bases, the J end lost 2 bases, and 10 bases lay between the germline ends. Looked up from germline, CDR1 is MNHNY and CDR2 is SVGAGI (reference sequence). CDR3 DNA sequence: TGTGCCAGCAGTCGAGACAGTACCTACGAGCAGTACGTC. As protein: CASSRDSTYEQYV.

This clonotype was counted between two and nine times. The chain employs TRBV27 and TRBJ2-3; 8 bases fit TRBD2. Germline values: CDR1 MNHEY, CDR2 SMNVEV (reference sequence). This CDR3 spans 15 amino acids. The J segment lost 4 bases and the V segment lost 2 bases, leaving 5 bases of the junction unmatched. The CDR3 nucleotides are TGTGCCAGCAGTTTAGTAGCGGGGAACCCAGATACGCAGTATTTT. This gives the protein CASSLVAGNPDTQYF.

This clonotype was found many times. The chain links TRBV10-1 to TRBJ1-4, with 7 bases that match TRBD1. Germline values: CDR1 WNHNN, CDR2 SYGVQD (reference sequence). The CDR3 length is 16 residues. Trimming removed 3 bases from V and 5 bases from J; junction bases left unmatched: 9. Here the CDR3 DNA reads TGCGCCAGCAGTGACCCTGGGACAGCCTGCAATGAAAAACTGTTTTTT. This sequence encodes CASSDPGTACNEKLFF.

CDR3 coding DNA: TGTGCCAGCACCCTAGGGGGGCTAGCGGACACAGATACGCAGTATTTT. It translates to CASTLGGLADTDTQYF. V gene TRBV2 combines with J gene TRBJ2-3; tentative D call: TRBD2 (7 bases). The germline gives CDR1 SNHLY, CDR2 FYNNEI. Trimming stripped 7 bases from V and 2 bases from J, with 19 bases between. The CDR3 consists of 16 residues.

Ten or more counts support this clonotype. This chain links TRBV15 with TRBJ1-4, with D unclear. CDR1 LNHNV and CDR2 YYDKDF come from the germline V gene (reference sequence). V lost 0 bases and J 1 base, leaving 15 bases between the germline ends. The CDR3 is 18 residues long. CDR3 nucleotides: TGTGCCACCAGCAGAGATGCTTCAGTCGCGGGAACTAATGAAAAACTGTTTTTT. Protein product: CATSRDASVAGTNEKLFF. Filled out from reference TRBV15 and TRBJ1-4, the complete variable domain reads DAMVIQNPRYQVTQFGKPVTLSCSQTLNHNVMYWYQQKSSQAPKLLFHYYDKDFNNEADTPDNFQSRRPNTSFCFLDIRSPGLGDTAMYLCATSRDASVAGTNEKLFFGSGTQLSVL.

This clonotype was seen repeatedly, ten times or more. This rearrangement joins TRBV18 to TRBJ2-7; 8 positions match TRBD2. This CDR3 has 11 amino acids. V shed 8 bases and J 7 bases; nucleotides not matched to a gene: 4. CDR1 is KGHSH and CDR2 is LQKENI in the germline V gene. The chain's CDR3 is CASTGTREQYF. The CDR3 DNA sequence: TGTGCCAGCACCGGGACTAGGGAGCAGTACTTC.

This clonotype was seen at least ten times. The chain recombines TRBV7-8 with TRBJ2-5; possibly TRBD2 for D (6 bases). The CDR3 spans 16 residues. In germline, CDR1 is SGHVS, CDR2 FQNEAQ. Trimming removed 2 bases at V and 0 bases at J, with 13 bases between. This CDR3 is CASSLHRGINQETQYF. The CDR3 DNA is TGTGCCAGCAGCTTACACCGGGGGATTAACCAAGAGACCCAGTACTTC.

This clonotype showed up many times. The chain uses TRBV5-1 and TRBJ2-3; D is perhaps TRBD1 or TRBD2 (5 bases each). The germline V gene encodes CDR1 SGHRS and CDR2 YFSETQ. This CDR3 contains 13 residues. Trimming took 7 bases from V and 2 from J, leaving 11 bases between them. CDR3 residues: CASGTDHTDTQYF. As DNA, the CDR3 is TGCGCCAGCGGGACCGATCACACAGATACGCAGTATTTT.

This clonotype has a count of ten or more. The chain has TRBV4-1 and TRBJ2-1; D gene ambiguous. Trimming left V 4 bases short and J 7 bases short, with 8 bases between. The CDR3 extends over 12 amino acids. Germline V gene data show CDR1 as MGHRA and CDR2 as YSYEKL. The CDR3 DNA reads as TGCGCCAGCAGCCGTATTGGGAATGAGCAGTTCTTC. This translates into CASSRIGNEQFF.

Concerning this clonotype: Here the CDR3 omits its conserved ending phenylalanine or tryptophan, so a read error is the likely source. The V call is TRBV20-1, the J call TRBJ1-5; TRBD1 aligns across 9 bases. With 6 bases clipped from V and 0 bases from J, the junction kept 3 bases outside the gene matches. CDR1 is DFQATT and CDR2 is SNEGSKA in the germline V gene (reference sequence). The CDR3 totals 14 residues. CDR3 in DNA: TGCAGTGCCAGACAGGGGGATAGCAATCAGCCCCAGCATTCT. Residues: CSARQGDSNQPQHS.